This record concerns one T cell receptor (beta chain) sequence. Original processing notes: The authors estimated nucleated cell counts from reference gene primer amplification. Measured with immunoSEQ multiplex PCR; TCRdb has only the in-frame clones, and not every one. That table furnishes V, J and clone size, whereas the DNA furnished D and trimming. The repertoire includes some 15,000 clones, nearly 90% of them detected once, and 40% to 55% sits in the top ten. These data are taken from a study of blood T cell repertoires in COVID-19. This sequence originates from a human donor in a cohort sampled during active COVID-19. Source material: peripheral blood.

In nucleotides, the CDR3 is TGTGCCAGCAGTGGGTTAGGGACAGGGCCCTACGAGCAGTACTTC. This codes for CASSGLGTGPYEQYF. This rearrangement joins TRBV2 to TRBJ2-7; 9 nucleotides line up with TRBD1. Unmatched junction bases numbered 6, after V lost 4 bases and J lost 2 bases. Germline V gene data show CDR1 as SNHLY and CDR2 as FYNNEI. The CDR3 is 15 amino acids.